These 5 T cell receptor beta chains were sequenced from one sample in a study of cytomegalovirus exposure and HLA in healthy donors (dated by TCRdb to the late 2010s). Library preparation employed the immunoSEQ multiplex PCR assay. For the multiplex PCR, a mixture combining 60 forward primers for TCR Vbeta segments and 13 reverse primers for TCR Jbeta segments was used. Not all clones reach the TCRdb copy of this immuneACCESS table, which keeps in-frame sequences only. Checked studies attribute under half of the gap to unresolved V genes and leave the rest unexplained. For this sample the table gives over 130,000 clones, of which more than 55% were detected only once. The ten top clones hold approximately 6.5% of the sample. Source material: PBMCs. Receptors were obtained from an older woman in good health and CMV-seronegative.

This clone occurred a few times. J is TRBJ1-4 and V is TRBV6-5, with D hard to call. The CDR3 runs to 14 residues. Looked up from germline, CDR1 is MNHEY and CDR2 is SVGAGI. The ends were cut back, 5 bases at V and 6 bases at J, with 13 bases in the middle. CDR3 coding DNA: TGTGCCAGCAGTACTTGGGAGGGTCATGAAAAACTGTTTTTT. Amino acids: CASSTWEGHEKLFF.

Concerning this clone itself: This CDR3 is also generated by other DNA sequences in the sample. The V gene is TRBV5-4, the J gene TRBJ2-5, with D perhaps matching TRBD1 (6 bases). Germline loops: CDR1 SGHNT, CDR2 YYREEE (reference sequence). This CDR3 region has 14 residues. Deletions cut 4 bases from V and 5 bases from J, with 15 bases between. Here the CDR3 DNA reads TGTGCCAGCAGCCCCCCTGGGGGCGGGGAGACCCAGTACTTC. Translating gives CASSPPGGGETQYF.

This clone came up once. V and J are TRBV2 and TRBJ1-6, with D maybe TRBD1 (5 bases). Germline V gene lookup returns CDR1 SNHLY and CDR2 FYNNEI. The V and J ends lost 6 bases and 10 bases respectively, with 13 bases between them. CDR3 length: 13 residues. The CDR3 region has the DNA TGTGCCAGCAGGCCAGGGTCCGGGTCACCCCTCCACTTT. Residues: CASRPGSGSPLHF.

The chain is built from TRBV9 and TRBJ2-3; 8 bases line up with TRBD1. The CDR3 totals 16 residues. V was pared by 2 bases and J by 5 bases, with 10 bases of the junction left unmatched. CDR1 and CDR2 (germline): SGDLS, YYNGEE. This CDR3 reads CASSVRAGGEGDTQYF. The CDR3 DNA reads TGTGCCAGCAGCGTGAGGGCAGGGGGCGAGGGAGATACGCAGTATTTT.

The genes are TRBV6-6 and TRBJ2-7; 10 bases agree with TRBD1. CDR3 length: 14 amino acids. The V and J ends lost 5 bases and 4 bases, in that order; junction bases with no gene match: 5. Germline CDR1 and CDR2: MNHNY and SVGAGI (reference sequence). The CDR3 DNA is TGTGCCAGCAGTACCGGGACAGGGGTATACGAGCAGTACTTC. Protein sequence: CASSTGTGVYEQYF.